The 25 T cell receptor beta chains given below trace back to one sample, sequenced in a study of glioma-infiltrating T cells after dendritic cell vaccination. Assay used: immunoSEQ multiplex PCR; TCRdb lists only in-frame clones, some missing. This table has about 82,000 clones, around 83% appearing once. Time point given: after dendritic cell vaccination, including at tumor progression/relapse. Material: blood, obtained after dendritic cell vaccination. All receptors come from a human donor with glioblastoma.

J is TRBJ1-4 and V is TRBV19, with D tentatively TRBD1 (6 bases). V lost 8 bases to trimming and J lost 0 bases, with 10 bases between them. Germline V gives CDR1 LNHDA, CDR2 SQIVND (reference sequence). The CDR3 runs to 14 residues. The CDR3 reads CASSYRATNEKLFF. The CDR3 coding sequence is TGTGCCAGTTCGTACAGGGCAACTAATGAAAAACTGTTTTTT.

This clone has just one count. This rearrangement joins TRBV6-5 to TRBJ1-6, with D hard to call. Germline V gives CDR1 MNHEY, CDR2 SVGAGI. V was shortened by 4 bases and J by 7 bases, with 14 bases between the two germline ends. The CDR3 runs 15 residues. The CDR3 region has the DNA TGTGCCAGCAGTTTCCGAGGGAATTTAAATTCACCCCTCCACTTT. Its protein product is CASSFRGNLNSPLHF.

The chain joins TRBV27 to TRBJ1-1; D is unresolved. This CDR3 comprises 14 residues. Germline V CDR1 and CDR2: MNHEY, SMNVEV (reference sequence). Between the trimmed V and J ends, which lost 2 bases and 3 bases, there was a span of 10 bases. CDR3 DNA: TGTGCCAGCAGTTTACTGGAAGGAGACACTGAAGCTTTCTTT. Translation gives CASSLLEGDTEAFF.

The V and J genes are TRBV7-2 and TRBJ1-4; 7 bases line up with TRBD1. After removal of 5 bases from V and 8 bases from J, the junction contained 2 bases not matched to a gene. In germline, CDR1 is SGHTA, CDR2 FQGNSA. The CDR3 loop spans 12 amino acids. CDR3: CASSTDREKLFF. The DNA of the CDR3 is TGTGCCAGCAGCACGGACAGGGAAAAACTGTTTTTT.

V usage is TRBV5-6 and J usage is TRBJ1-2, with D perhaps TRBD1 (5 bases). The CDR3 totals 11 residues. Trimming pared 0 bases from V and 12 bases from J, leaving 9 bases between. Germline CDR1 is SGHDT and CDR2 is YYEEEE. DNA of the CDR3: TGTGCCAGCAGCTTGGCCGGGGGAGACACCTTC. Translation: CASSLAGGDTF.

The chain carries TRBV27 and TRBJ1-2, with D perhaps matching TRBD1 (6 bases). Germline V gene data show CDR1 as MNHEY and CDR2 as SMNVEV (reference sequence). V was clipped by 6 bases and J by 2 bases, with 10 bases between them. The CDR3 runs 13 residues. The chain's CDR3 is CASSRGPNYGYTF. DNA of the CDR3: TGTGCCAGCAGCAGGGGCCCAAACTATGGCTACACCTTC.

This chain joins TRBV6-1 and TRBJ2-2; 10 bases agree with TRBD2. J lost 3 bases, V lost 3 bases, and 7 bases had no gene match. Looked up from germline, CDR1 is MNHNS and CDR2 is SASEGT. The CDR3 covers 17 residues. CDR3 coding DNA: TGTGCCAGCAGTGACCTACTAGCGGGGACGGACACCGGGGAGCTGTTTTTT. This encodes CASSDLLAGTDTGELFF.

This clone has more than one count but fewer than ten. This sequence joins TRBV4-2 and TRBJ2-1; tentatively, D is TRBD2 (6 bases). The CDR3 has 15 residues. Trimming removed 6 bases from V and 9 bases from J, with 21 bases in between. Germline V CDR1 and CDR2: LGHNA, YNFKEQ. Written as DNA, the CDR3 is TGTGCCAGCAGGGCCGTGGGGGGTACTCTTCTTGAGCAGTTCTTC. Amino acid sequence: CASRAVGGTLLEQFF.

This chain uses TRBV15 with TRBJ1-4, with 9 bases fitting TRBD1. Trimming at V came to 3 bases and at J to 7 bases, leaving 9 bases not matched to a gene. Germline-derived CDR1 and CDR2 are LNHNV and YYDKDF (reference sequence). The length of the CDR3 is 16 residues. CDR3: CATSSPTQGAGEKLFF. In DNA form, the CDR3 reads TGTGCCACCAGCAGTCCCACACAGGGGGCGGGTGAAAAACTGTTTTTT.

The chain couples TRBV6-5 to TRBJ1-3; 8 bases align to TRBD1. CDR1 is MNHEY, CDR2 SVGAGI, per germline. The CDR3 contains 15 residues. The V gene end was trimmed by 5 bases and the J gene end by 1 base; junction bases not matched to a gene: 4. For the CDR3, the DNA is TGTGCCAGCAGTCGAACAGGGGGATCTGGAAACACCATATATTTT. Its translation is CASSRTGGSGNTIYF.

CDR3 sequence (DNA): TGTGCCAGCAGCTTTTCTTCCGACACCGGGGAGCTGTTTTTT. Protein: CASSFSSDTGELFF. V gene TRBV11-3 combines with J gene TRBJ2-2; D gene ambiguous. V shed 3 bases and J shed 3 bases, with 8 bases lying between them. The germline CDR1 and CDR2 sequences are SGHNT and YENEEA. The CDR3 is 14 residues long.

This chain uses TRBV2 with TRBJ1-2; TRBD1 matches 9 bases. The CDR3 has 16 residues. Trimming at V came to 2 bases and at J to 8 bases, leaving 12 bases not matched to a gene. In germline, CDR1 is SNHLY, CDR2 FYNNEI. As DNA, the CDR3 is TGTGCCAGCAGTGAAAACCTCGGGGGACAGGGTTGGGGCTACACCTTC. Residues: CASSENLGGQGWGYTF.

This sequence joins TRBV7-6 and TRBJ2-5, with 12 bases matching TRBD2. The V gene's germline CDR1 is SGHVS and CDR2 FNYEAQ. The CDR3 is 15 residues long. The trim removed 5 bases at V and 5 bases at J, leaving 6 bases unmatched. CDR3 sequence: CASSPSGGALETQYF. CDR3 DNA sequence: TGTGCCAGCAGCCCTAGCGGGGGGGCCCTTGAGACCCAGTACTTC.

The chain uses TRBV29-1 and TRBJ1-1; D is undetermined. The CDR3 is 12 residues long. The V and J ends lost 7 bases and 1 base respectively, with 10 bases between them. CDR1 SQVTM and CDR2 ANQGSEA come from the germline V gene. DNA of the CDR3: TGCAGCGCCTCACGGGGGAACACTGAAGCTTTCTTT. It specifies CSASRGNTEAFF.

CDR3 bases: TGTGCCAGCAGCCAGGGGGTGATGAACACTGAAGCTTTCTTT. This encodes CASSQGVMNTEAFF. The chain uses TRBV5-5 and TRBJ1-1; 7 bases fit TRBD1. Germline CDR1 SGHKS, CDR2 YYEKEE (reference sequence). The CDR3 contains 14 residues. V shed 4 bases, J shed 0 bases, and the junction held 3 bases outside the gene matches.

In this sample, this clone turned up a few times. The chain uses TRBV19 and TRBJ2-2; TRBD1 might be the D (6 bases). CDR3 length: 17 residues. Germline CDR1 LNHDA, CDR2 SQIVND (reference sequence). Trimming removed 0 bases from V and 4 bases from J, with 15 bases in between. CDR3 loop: CASSIDWNQGSTGELFF. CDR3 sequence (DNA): TGTGCCAGTAGTATAGACTGGAATCAGGGGAGCACCGGGGAGCTGTTTTTT.

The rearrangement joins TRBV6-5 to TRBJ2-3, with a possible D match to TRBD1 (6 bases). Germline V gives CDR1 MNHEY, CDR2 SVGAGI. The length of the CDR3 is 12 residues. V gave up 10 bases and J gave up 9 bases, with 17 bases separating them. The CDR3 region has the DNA TGTGCCACCACGCCGAGAAGGGGGACGCAGTATTTT. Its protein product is CATTPRRGTQYF.

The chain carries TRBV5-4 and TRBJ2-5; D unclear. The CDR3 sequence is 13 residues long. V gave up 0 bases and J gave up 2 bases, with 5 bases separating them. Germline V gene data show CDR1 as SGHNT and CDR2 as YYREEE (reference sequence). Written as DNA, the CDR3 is TGTGCCAGCAGCTTGGAACTTCAAGAGACCCAGTACTTC. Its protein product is CASSLELQETQYF. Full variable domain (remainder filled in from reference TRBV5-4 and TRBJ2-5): ETGVTQSPTHLIKTRGQQVTLRCSSQSGHNTVSWYQQALGQGPQFIFQYYREEENGRGNFPPRFSGLQFPNYSSELNVNALELDDSALYLCASSLELQETQYFGPGTRLLVL.

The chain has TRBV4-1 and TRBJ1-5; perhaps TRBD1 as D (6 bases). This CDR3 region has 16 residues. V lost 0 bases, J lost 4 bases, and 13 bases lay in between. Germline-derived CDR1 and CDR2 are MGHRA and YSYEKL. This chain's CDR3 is CASSQEGGARNQPQHF. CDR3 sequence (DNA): TGCGCCAGCAGCCAAGAGGGGGGGGCGAGGAATCAGCCCCAGCATTTT.

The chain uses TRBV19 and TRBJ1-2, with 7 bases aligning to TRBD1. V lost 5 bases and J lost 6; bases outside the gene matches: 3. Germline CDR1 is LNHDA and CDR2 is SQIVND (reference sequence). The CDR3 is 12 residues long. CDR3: CASSPRGDGYTF. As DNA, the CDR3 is TGTGCCAGTAGTCCCAGGGGGGATGGCTACACCTTC. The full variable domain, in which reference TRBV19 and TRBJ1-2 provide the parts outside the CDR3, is DGGITQSPKYLFRKEGQNVTLSCEQNLNHDAMYWYRQDPGQGLRLIYYSQIVNDFQKGDIAEGYSVSREKKESFPLTVTSAQKNPTAFYLCASSPRGDGYTFGSGTRLTVV.

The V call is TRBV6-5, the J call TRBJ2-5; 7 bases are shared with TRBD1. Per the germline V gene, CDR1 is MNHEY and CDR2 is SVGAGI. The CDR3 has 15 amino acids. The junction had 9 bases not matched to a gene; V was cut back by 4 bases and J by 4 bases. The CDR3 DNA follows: TGTGCCAGCAGTTTAGCAGGGGGTGCCCGAGAGACCCAGTACTTC. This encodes CASSLAGGARETQYF.

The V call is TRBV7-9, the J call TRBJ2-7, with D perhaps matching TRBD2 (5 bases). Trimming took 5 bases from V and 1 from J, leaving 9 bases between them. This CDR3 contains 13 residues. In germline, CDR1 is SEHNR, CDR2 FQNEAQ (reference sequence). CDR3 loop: CASSQRGSYEQYF. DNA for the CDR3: TGTGCCAGCAGCCAACGGGGATCCTACGAGCAGTACTTC.

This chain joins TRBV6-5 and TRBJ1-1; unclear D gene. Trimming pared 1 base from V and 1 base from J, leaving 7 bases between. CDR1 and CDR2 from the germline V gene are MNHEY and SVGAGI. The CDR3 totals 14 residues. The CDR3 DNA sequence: TGTGCCAGCAGTTACTGGCAGGCGAACACTGAAGCTTTCTTT. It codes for CASSYWQANTEAFF.

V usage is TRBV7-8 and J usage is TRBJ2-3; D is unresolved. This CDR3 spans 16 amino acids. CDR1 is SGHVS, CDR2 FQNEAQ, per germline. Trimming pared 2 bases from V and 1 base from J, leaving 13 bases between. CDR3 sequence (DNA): TGTGCCAGCAGCTTAAAAAGACAATCCCGCACAGATACGCAGTATTTT. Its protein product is CASSLKRQSRTDTQYF.

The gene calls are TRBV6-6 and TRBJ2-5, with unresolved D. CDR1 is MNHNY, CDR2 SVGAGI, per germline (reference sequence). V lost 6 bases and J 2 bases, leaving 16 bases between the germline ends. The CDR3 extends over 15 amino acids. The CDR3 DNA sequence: TGTGCCAGCAGACCCTCACCCACGGAGCAAGAGACCCAGTACTTC. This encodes CASRPSPTEQETQYF.